This T cell receptor beta chain derives from a study of shared clonotypes between healthy human individuals. Study-level points and caveats: Generation probabilities were higher for clonotypes shared across all four sorted-subset donors than for unshared ones.

V lost 0 bases and J 7 bases, leaving 9 bases between the germline ends. Germline V gives CDR1 SGHTA, CDR2 FQGNSA. This CDR3 contains 14 residues. Authors' processing steps: Without quality scores, immunoSEQ junctional reads could not be filtered like full-length reads. Libraries were prepared by immunoSEQ multiplex PCR; TCRdb keeps only in-frame clonotypes and omits some of them. V and J calls and clone size are copied from that table; D and trimming were computed from the DNA. The top ten hold around 2% of the sample, which has 740,000 or so clones, around three quarters seen once. Notes on this clone: Its matching antigen is unknown.

The receptor's source is a woman aged 25 to 39 in good health. Sample: memory CD4+ T cells sorted from blood. The subset is: CD45RA-negative fraction. V and J are TRBV7-2 and TRBJ1-4; maybe TRBD1 (5 bases). CDR3 nucleotides: TGTGCCAGCAGCTTAGCGGGGCTAGGTGAAAAACTGTTTTTT. Its translation: CASSLAGLGEKLFF.